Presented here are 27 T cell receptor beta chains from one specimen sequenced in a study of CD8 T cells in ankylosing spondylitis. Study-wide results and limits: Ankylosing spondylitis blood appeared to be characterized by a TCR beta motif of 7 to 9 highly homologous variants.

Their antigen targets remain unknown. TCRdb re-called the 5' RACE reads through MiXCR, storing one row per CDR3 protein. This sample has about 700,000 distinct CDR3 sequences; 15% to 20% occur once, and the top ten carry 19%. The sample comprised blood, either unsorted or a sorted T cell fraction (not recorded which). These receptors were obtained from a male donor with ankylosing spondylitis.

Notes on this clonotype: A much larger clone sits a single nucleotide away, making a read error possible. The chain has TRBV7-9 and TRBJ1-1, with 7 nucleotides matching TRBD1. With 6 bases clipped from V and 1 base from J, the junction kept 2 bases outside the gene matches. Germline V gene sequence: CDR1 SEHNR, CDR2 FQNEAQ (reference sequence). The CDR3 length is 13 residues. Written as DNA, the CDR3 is TGTGCCAGCAGACAGGGGACGAACACTGAAGCTTTCTTT. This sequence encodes CASRQGTNTEAFF.

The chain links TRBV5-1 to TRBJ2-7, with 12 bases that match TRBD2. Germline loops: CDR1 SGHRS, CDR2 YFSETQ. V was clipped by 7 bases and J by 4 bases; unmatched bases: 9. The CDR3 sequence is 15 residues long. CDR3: CASRRTSGNYYEQYF. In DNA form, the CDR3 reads TGCGCCAGCCGGAGGACTAGCGGGAACTATTACGAGCAGTACTTC.

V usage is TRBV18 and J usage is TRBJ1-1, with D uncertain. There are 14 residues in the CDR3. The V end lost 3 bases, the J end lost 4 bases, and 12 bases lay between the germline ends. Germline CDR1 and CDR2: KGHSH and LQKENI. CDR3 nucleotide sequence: TGTGCCAGCTCACCGGATGGTTTTGGCACTGAAGCTTTCTTT. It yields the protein CASSPDGFGTEAFF.

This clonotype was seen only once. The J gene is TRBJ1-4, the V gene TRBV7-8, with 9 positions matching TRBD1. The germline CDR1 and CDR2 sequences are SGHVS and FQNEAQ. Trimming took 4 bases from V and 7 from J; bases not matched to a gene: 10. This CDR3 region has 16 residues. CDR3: CASSYTTGGVFEKLFF. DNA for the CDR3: TGTGCCAGCAGCTACACTACAGGGGGCGTTTTTGAAAAACTGTTTTTT. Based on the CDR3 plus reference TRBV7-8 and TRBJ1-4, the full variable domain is GAGVSQSPRYKVAKRGQDVALRCDPISGHVSLFWYQQALGQGPEFLTYFQNEAQLDKSGLPSDRFFAERPEGSVSTLKIQRTQQEDSAVYLCASSYTTGGVFEKLFFGSGTQLSVL.

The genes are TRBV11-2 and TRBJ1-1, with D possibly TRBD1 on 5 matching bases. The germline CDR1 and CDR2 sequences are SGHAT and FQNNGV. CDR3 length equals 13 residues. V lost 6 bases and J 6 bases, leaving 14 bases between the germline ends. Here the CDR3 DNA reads TGTGCCAGCAGTTCGGGGACCGTCGCTGAAGCTTTCTTT. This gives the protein CASSSGTVAEAFF.

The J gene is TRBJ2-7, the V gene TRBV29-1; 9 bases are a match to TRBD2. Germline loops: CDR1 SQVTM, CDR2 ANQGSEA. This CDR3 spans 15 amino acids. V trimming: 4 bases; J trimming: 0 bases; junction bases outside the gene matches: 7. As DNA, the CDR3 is TGCAGCGTTGTCCGCGGGAGGGACGTCTCCTACGAGCAGTACTTC. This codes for CSVVRGRDVSYEQYF.

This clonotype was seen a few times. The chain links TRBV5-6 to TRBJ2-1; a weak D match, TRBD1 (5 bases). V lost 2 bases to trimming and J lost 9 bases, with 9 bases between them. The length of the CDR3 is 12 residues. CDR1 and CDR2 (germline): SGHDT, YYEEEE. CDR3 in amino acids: CASSFLDIEQFF. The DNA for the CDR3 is TGTGCCAGCAGCTTTCTGGACATTGAGCAGTTCTTC.

CDR3 nucleotide sequence: TGTGCCAGCAAAGGGGGGCCACCGTACACCGGGGAGCTGTTTTTT. Amino acids: CASKGGPPYTGELFF. The V and J genes are TRBV9 and TRBJ2-2; D may be TRBD1 or TRBD2 (6 bases each). Trimming took off 6 bases at V and 3 bases at J, with 15 bases between the two ends. Looked up from germline, CDR1 is SGDLS and CDR2 is YYNGEE. This CDR3 is 15 amino acids long.

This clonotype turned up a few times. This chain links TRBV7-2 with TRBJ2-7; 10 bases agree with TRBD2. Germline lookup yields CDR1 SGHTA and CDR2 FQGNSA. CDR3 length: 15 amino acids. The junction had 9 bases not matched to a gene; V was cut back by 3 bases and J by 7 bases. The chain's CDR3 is CASSFTSGARGEQYF. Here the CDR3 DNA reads TGTGCCAGCAGCTTTACTAGCGGGGCCCGTGGGGAGCAGTACTTC.

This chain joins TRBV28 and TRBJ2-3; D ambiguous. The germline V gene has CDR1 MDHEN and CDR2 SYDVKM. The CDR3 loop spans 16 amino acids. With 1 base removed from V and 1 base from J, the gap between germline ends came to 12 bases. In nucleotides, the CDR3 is TGTGCCAGCAGTTTATCTGTTGATCCCCGCACAGATACGCAGTATTTT. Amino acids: CASSLSVDPRTDTQYF.

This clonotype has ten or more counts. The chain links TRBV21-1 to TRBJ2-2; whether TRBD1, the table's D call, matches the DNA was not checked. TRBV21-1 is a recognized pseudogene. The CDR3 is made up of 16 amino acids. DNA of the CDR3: TGTGCCAGCACTATCTCCGGGACAGGTCACACCGGGGAGCTGTTTTTT. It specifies CASTISGTGHTGELFF.

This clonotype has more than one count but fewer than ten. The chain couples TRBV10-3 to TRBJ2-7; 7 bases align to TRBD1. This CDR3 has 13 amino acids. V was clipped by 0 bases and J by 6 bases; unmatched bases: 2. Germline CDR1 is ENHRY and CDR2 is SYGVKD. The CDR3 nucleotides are TGTGCCATCAGTGAGTCGACAGGGAGCGAGCAGTACTTC. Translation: CAISESTGSEQYF.

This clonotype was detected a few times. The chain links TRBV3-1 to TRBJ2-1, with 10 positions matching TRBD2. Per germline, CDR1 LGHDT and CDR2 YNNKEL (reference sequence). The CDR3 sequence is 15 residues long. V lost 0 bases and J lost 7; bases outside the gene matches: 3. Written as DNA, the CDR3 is TGTGCCAGCAGCCAAGATCCTAGCGGGGGAAATGAGCAGTTCTTC. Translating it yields CASSQDPSGGNEQFF.

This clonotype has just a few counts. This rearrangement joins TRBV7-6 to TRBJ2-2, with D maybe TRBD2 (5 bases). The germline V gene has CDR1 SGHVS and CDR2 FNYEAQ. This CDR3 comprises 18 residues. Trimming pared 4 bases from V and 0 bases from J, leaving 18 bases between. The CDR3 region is CASSSTTPAGTNTGELFF. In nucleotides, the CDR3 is TGTGCCAGCAGCTCCACGACCCCGGCGGGTACGAACACCGGGGAGCTGTTTTTT.

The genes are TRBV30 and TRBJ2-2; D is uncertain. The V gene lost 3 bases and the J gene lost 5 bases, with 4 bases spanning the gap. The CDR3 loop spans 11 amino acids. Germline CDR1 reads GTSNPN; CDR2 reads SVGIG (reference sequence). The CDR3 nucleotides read TGTGCCTGGAGGGGTACCGGGGAGCTGTTTTTT. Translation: CAWRGTGELFF.

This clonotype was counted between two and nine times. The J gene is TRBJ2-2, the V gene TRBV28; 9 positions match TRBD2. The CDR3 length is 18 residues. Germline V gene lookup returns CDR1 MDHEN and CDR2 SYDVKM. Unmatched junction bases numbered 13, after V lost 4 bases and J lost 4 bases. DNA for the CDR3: TGTGCCAGCAGTTCCCAAAACCTAGGGACTAGCACCACCGGGGAGCTGTTTTTT. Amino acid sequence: CASSSQNLGTSTTGELFF. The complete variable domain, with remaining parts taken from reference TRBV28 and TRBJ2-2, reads DVKVTQSSRYLVKRTGEKVFLECVQDMDHENMFWYRQDPGLGLRLIYFSYDVKMKEKGDIPEGYSVSREKKERFSLILESASTNQTSMYLCASSSQNLGTSTTGELFFGEGSRLTVL.

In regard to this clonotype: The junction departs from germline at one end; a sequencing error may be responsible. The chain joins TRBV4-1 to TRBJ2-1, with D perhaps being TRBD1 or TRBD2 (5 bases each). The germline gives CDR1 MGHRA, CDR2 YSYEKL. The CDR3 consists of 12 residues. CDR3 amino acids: CASSQEGVALVF. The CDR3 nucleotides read TGCGCCAGCAGCCAAGAGGGGGTGGCGCTTGTCTTC.

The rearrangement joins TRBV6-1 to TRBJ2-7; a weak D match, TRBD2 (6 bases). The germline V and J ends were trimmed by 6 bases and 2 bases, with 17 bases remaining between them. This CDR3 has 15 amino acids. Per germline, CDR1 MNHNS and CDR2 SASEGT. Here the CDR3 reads CASSTWEVKTYEQYF. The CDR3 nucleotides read TGTGCCAGCAGCACGTGGGAGGTGAAGACCTACGAGCAGTACTTC.

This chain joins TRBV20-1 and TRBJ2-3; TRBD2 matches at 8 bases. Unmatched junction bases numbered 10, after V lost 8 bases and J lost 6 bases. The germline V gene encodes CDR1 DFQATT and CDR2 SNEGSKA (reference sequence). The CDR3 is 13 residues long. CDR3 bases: TGCAGTCCCGTAGCGGGACAAATCGATACGCAGTATTTT. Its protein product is CSPVAGQIDTQYF.

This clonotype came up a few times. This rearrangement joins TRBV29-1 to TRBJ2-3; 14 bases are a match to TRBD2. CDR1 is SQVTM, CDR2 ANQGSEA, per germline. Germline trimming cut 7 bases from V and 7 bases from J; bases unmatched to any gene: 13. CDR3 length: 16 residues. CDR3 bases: TGCAGCGGCAAAACCGGGACTAGCGGGAGTTTCTATACGCAGTATTTT. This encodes CSGKTGTSGSFYTQYF.

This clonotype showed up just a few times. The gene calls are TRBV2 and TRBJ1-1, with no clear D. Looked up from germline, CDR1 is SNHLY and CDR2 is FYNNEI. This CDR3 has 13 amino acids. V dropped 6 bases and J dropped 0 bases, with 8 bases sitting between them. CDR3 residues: CASRWDMNTEAFF. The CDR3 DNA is TGTGCCAGCAGGTGGGATATGAACACTGAAGCTTTCTTT.

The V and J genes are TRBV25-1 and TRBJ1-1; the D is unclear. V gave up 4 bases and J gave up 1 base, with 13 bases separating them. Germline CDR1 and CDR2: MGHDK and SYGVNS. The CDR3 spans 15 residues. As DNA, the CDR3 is TGTGCCAGCAGTGGAGCCCCCGGGTCGAACACTGAAGCTTTCTTT. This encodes CASSGAPGSNTEAFF.

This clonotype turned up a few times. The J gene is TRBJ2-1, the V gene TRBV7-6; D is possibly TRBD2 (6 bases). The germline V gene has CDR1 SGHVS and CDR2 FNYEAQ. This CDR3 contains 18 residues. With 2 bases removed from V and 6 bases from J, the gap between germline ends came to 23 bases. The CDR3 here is CASSLRQSMGLEGNEQFF. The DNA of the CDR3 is TGTGCCAGCAGCTTAAGGCAGTCGATGGGACTGGAAGGCAATGAGCAGTTCTTC.

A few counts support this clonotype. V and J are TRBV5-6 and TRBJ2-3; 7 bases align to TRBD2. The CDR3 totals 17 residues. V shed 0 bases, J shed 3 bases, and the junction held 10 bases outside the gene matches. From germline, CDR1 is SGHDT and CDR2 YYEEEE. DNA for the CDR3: TGTGCCAGCAGCTTGGAGTACGGCGGGAGTTCGACAGATACGCAGTATTTT. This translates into CASSLEYGGSSTDTQYF.

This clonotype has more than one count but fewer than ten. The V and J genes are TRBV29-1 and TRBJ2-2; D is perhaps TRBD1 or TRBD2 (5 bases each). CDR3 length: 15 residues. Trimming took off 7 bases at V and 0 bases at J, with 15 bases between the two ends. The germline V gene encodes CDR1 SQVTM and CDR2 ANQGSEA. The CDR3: CSARGAPANTGELFF. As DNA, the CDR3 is TGCAGCGCCCGAGGGGCCCCCGCGAACACCGGGGAGCTGTTTTTT.

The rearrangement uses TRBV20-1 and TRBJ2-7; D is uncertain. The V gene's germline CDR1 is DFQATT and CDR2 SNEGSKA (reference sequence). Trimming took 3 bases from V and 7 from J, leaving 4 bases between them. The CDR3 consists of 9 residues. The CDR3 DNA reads TGCAGTGCTAGTCGGGAGCAGTACTTC. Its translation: CSASREQYF.

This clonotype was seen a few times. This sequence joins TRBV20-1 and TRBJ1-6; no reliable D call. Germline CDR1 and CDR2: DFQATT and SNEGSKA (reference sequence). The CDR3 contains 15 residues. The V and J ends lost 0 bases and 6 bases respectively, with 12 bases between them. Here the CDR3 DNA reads TGCAGTGCTAGAGATAGGGCAGGCGTTAATTCACCCCTCCACTTT. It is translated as CSARDRAGVNSPLHF.